This T cell receptor (beta chain) was sequenced in a study of T cell responses to AZD1222 COVID-19 vaccine. Findings and limits, study-wide: Breadth and depth of Spike-specific TCRs rose after two AZD1222 doses.

The protocol was immunoSEQ multiplex PCR, while the TCRdb copy is restricted to in-frame clones and leaves out a portion. The sample lists over 85,000 clones; over 85% were seen once. Details on this clone: Its cognate antigen is unknown.

The material was peripheral blood, obtained on day 0 of AZD1222 vaccination. This clonotype originated in an adult in good health.

CDR3 loop: CASSSGQGVNQPQHF. CDR3 nucleotide sequence: TGTGCCAGCAGTAGCGGACAGGGAGTCAATCAGCCCCAGCATTTT. The chain employs TRBV28 and TRBJ1-5; 8 bases line up with TRBD1. From germline, CDR1 is MDHEN and CDR2 SYDVKM. Trimming at V came to 5 bases and at J to 3 bases, leaving 6 bases not matched to a gene. CDR3 length equals 15 residues.